These 15 T cell receptor beta chains share one sample of origin, sequenced in a study of OX40 agonist ivuxolimab in advanced cancers. Method: immunoSEQ multiplex PCR; TCRdb's copy keeps in-frame clones and lacks some. The sample lists some 83,000 clones; around nine tenths were seen once. This material consisted of CD4+ or CD8+ T cells sorted from blood, taken in a trial of the OX40 agonist ivuxolimab. Receptors originate from an adult with an advanced solid tumor such as melanoma, head and neck, liver or kidney cancer.

This clone showed up just once. The chain combines TRBV4-3 with TRBJ2-2; 15 nucleotides align to TRBD2. Unmatched junction bases numbered 10, after V lost 4 bases and J lost 10 bases. CDR3 length: 17 amino acids. CDR1 and CDR2 (germline): LGHNA, YSLEER. CDR3 in amino acids: CASSPLGLAGGGVELFF. In nucleotides, the CDR3 is TGCGCCAGCAGCCCACTCGGACTAGCGGGAGGGGGGGTGGAGCTGTTTTTT.

This clone was seen just once. V gene TRBV11-3 combines with J gene TRBJ2-3; D unresolved. V was cut by 6 bases and J by 2 bases, with 9 bases left in between. Germline V gene lookup returns CDR1 SGHNT and CDR2 YENEEA. CDR3 size: 13 residues. The CDR3 reads CASSSGYTDTQYF. CDR3 DNA sequence: TGTGCCAGCAGTTCCGGGTACACAGATACGCAGTATTTT.

The chain carries TRBV5-4 and TRBJ2-4; D not resolved. The germline V gene encodes CDR1 SGHNT and CDR2 YYREEE (reference sequence). V shed 3 bases and J shed 3 bases, with 7 bases lying between them. The CDR3 loop spans 13 amino acids. CDR3 protein: CASSYGIKNIQYF. The CDR3 DNA follows: TGTGCCAGCAGCTATGGAATCAAAAACATTCAGTACTTC.

The chain recombines TRBV5-1 with TRBJ2-3; D gene ambiguous. V was pared by 0 bases and J by 1 base, with 6 bases between. This CDR3 spans 14 amino acids. Germline V gives CDR1 SGHRS, CDR2 YFSETQ. CDR3 region: CASSLGPGTDTQYF. CDR3 DNA: TGCGCCAGCAGCTTGGGACCTGGCACAGATACGCAGTATTTT.

This chain links TRBV19 with TRBJ2-5; TRBD2 aligns across 11 bases. Germline CDR1 LNHDA, CDR2 SQIVND (reference sequence). This CDR3 is 16 amino acids long. With V trimmed by 4 bases and J by 5 bases, 9 bases remained unmatched. The CDR3 is CASSTTSGGGGETQYF. The CDR3 nucleotides are TGTGCCAGTAGTACCACTAGCGGGGGAGGGGGCGAGACCCAGTACTTC.

The chain has TRBV5-6 and TRBJ2-4; D is perhaps TRBD2 (6 bases). The germline gives CDR1 SGHDT, CDR2 YYEEEE. The CDR3 runs 15 residues. V was pared by 4 bases and J by 3 bases, with 14 bases between. The CDR3 bases are TGTGCCAGCAGCCGAACGGGGGTCGGCAAAAACATTCAGTACTTC. Translated: CASSRTGVGKNIQYF.

This clone was seen a single time. This chain connects TRBV14 to TRBJ2-1; possible D gene TRBD1, 6 bases. Trimming stripped 6 bases from V and 5 bases from J, with 11 bases between. CDR3 size: 13 residues. The germline gives CDR1 SGHDN, CDR2 FVKESK. CDR3 in amino acids: CASRRTDNNEQFF. The CDR3 DNA reads as TGTGCCAGCAGACGGACAGACAACAATGAGCAGTTCTTC.

The chain links TRBV11-3 to TRBJ2-1; TRBD2 aligns across 10 bases. V shed 5 bases, J shed 1 base, and the junction held 5 bases outside the gene matches. The CDR3 loop spans 16 amino acids. Germline assignment: CDR1 SGHNT and CDR2 YENEEA. The DNA for the CDR3 is TGTGCCAGCAGCGTAAGGACTAGCGGTTCCTACAATGAGCAGTTCTTC. Translating gives CASSVRTSGSYNEQFF. Drawing the rest from reference TRBV11-3 and TRBJ2-1, the complete variable domain is EAGVVQSPRYKIIEKKQPVAFWCNPISGHNTLYWYLQNLGQGPELLIRYENEEAVDDSQLPKDRFSAERLKGVDSTLKIQPAELGDSAVYLCASSVRTSGSYNEQFFGPGTRLTVL.

This sequence joins TRBV2 and TRBJ1-3, with unresolved D. V dropped 6 bases and J dropped 5 bases, with 8 bases sitting between them. The CDR3 sequence is 12 residues long. Germline-derived CDR1 and CDR2 are SNHLY and FYNNEI. The CDR3 coding sequence is TGTGCCAGCAGAACCTTGCGAAACACCATATATTTT. It specifies CASRTLRNTIYF.

The CDR3 sequence: CASSYSTGTNEQFF. CDR3 nucleotide sequence: TGTGCCAGCAGTTACTCGACAGGGACAAATGAGCAGTTCTTC. The chain recombines TRBV6-5 with TRBJ2-1, with TRBD1 matching 7 bases. Looked up from germline, CDR1 is MNHEY and CDR2 is SVGAGI. V gave up 0 bases and J gave up 7 bases; unmatched junction bases: 3. The CDR3 runs to 14 residues.

The chain combines TRBV7-9 with TRBJ2-2; 10 bases match TRBD1. V gave up 5 bases and J gave up 4 bases; unmatched junction bases: 10. Germline CDR1 reads SEHNR; CDR2 reads FQNEAQ (reference sequence). The CDR3 covers 17 residues. Here the CDR3 reads CASSKSGTGVSTGELFF. CDR3 nucleotide sequence: TGTGCCAGCAGCAAATCCGGGACAGGGGTTAGCACCGGGGAGCTGTTTTTT.

The rearrangement joins TRBV19 to TRBJ1-5; D remains unclear. The CDR3 is made up of 16 amino acids. Trimming shortened V by 3 bases and J by 0 bases, and 12 bases separated the two germline ends. Looked up from germline, CDR1 is LNHDA and CDR2 is SQIVND (reference sequence). The CDR3: CASSMGSLVSNQPQHF. DNA for the CDR3: TGTGCCAGTAGTATGGGGTCACTAGTTAGCAATCAGCCCCAGCATTTT. The variable domain in full, with the rest retrieved from reference TRBV19 and TRBJ1-5, is DGGITQSPKYLFRKEGQNVTLSCEQNLNHDAMYWYRQDPGQGLRLIYYSQIVNDFQKGDIAEGYSVSREKKESFPLTVTSAQKNPTAFYLCASSMGSLVSNQPQHFGDGTRLSIL.

In its sample, this clone was seen a few times. The CDR3 protein is CSVVAGPRNQPQHF. The CDR3 nucleotides are TGCAGCGTTGTGGCGGGGCCTAGGAATCAGCCCCAGCATTTT. The V call is TRBV29-1, the J call TRBJ1-5; the D gene is possibly TRBD1 (5 bases). The V gene lost 4 bases and the J gene lost 4 bases, with 14 bases spanning the gap. The CDR3 totals 14 residues. Germline V CDR1 and CDR2: SQVTM, ANQGSEA. Using reference TRBV29-1 and TRBJ1-5 for the parts outside the CDR3, the full variable domain is SAVISQKPSRDICQRGTSLTIQCQVDSQVTMMFWYRQQPGQSLTLIATANQGSEATYESGFVIDKFPISRPNLTFSTLTVSNMSPEDSSIYLCSVVAGPRNQPQHFGDGTRLSIL.

The gene calls are TRBV28 and TRBJ1-5; 7 bases match TRBD1. The CDR3 is made up of 14 amino acids. V was pared by 6 bases and J by 7 bases, with 9 bases of the junction left unmatched. Germline-derived CDR1 and CDR2 are MDHEN and SYDVKM. CDR3 amino acids: CASSEQGKLQPQHF. CDR3 sequence (DNA): TGTGCCAGCAGCGAACAGGGGAAGTTGCAGCCCCAGCATTTT.

The chain is built from TRBV6-6 and TRBJ2-5; the D is unclear. This CDR3 has 14 amino acids. Trimming pared 8 bases from V and 5 bases from J, leaving 18 bases between. The V gene's germline CDR1 is MNHNY and CDR2 SVGAGI (reference sequence). The CDR3 DNA reads TGTGCCAGCGGTCCCAGGCCAGAGGTGGAGACCCAGTACTTC. It is translated as CASGPRPEVETQYF.